The 30 T cell receptor beta chains listed next were all sequenced from one sample in a study of blood T cell repertoires in COVID-19. Generated by immunoSEQ multiplex PCR, the TCRdb table keeps only in-frame clones and is missing some. The data show about 120,000 clones, with 75% to 90% seen just once and approximately 4.3% held by the top ten. Sample: peripheral blood. These receptors came from a middle-aged man with acute or convalescent COVID-19.

This clone was found a few times. The chain recombines TRBV7-2 with TRBJ1-2, with TRBD1 matching 8 bases. J lost 4 bases, V lost 1 base, and 5 bases had no gene match. Germline CDR1 reads SGHTA; CDR2 reads FQGNSA. This CDR3 contains 15 residues. The CDR3 DNA reads as TGTGCCAGCAGCTTAGTATACGGACAGGGCTATGGCTACACCTTC. This sequence encodes CASSLVYGQGYGYTF.

The chain couples TRBV5-5 to TRBJ2-1; 12 bases line up with TRBD2. J was trimmed by 7 bases and V by 2 bases; bases with no gene match: 7. CDR3 length equals 16 residues. Germline assignment: CDR1 SGHKS and CDR2 YYEKEE (reference sequence). CDR3 residues: CASSFDLAGGRNEQFF. CDR3 coding DNA: TGTGCCAGCAGCTTTGATCTAGCGGGAGGGCGAAATGAGCAGTTCTTC.

The chain recombines TRBV30 with TRBJ1-6; no reliable D call. Deletions cut 1 base from V and 4 bases from J, with 17 bases between. Germline CDR1 GTSNPN, CDR2 SVGIG (reference sequence). This CDR3 has 17 residues. The CDR3 protein is CAWSAPEDGKYNSPLHF. Written as DNA, the CDR3 is TGTGCCTGGAGTGCCCCGGAGGACGGGAAGTATAATTCACCCCTCCACTTT.

The V call is TRBV5-1, the J call TRBJ2-7; 8 nucleotides agree with TRBD1. V shed 0 bases and J 6 bases; nucleotides not matched to a gene: 11. Germline lookup yields CDR1 SGHRS and CDR2 YFSETQ. The CDR3 runs 16 residues. The CDR3 spells CASSLGLGQGFGEQYF. CDR3 DNA sequence: TGCGCCAGCAGCTTGGGCCTTGGACAGGGCTTTGGCGAGCAGTACTTC. Using reference TRBV5-1 and TRBJ2-7 for the parts outside the CDR3, the full variable domain is KAGVTQTPRYLIKTRGQQVTLSCSPISGHRSVSWYQQTPGQGLQFLFEYFSETQRNKGNFPGRFSGRQFSNSRSEMNVSTLELGDSALYLCASSLGLGQGFGEQYFGPGTRLTVT.

The rearrangement links TRBV12-3 or TRBV12-4 to TRBJ2-2; D is undetermined. The CDR3 is 13 residues long. The V gene lost 2 bases and the J gene lost 4 bases, with 5 bases spanning the gap. The DNA for the CDR3 is TGTGCCAGCAGTTTACACAGCACCGGGGAGCTGTTTTTT. This sequence encodes CASSLHSTGELFF.

The rearrangement links TRBV4-3 to TRBJ2-3; D might be TRBD2 (5 bases). Trimming pared 0 bases from V and 0 bases from J, leaving 13 bases between. Germline V CDR1 and CDR2: LGHNA, YSLEER. The CDR3 totals 17 residues. The CDR3 nucleotides read TGCGCCAGCAGCCAAGATCGGACTGGACTGAGCACAGATACGCAGTATTTT. It specifies CASSQDRTGLSTDTQYF.

CDR3 DNA sequence: TGTGCCAGCAGACCCGGGTCATCGCCCCCGGAAGCTTTCTTT. Protein product: CASRPGSSPPEAFF. The chain joins TRBV11-2 to TRBJ1-1; D is uncertain. The V gene's germline CDR1 is SGHAT and CDR2 FQNNGV. V gave up 6 bases and J gave up 8 bases, with 19 bases separating them. The CDR3 has 14 amino acids.

The chain joins TRBV27 to TRBJ2-4; a possible D gene is TRBD2 (6 bases). V was trimmed by 2 bases and J by 0 bases, leaving 8 bases between them. Germline CDR1 is MNHEY and CDR2 is SMNVEV (reference sequence). The CDR3 has 15 amino acids. In nucleotides, the CDR3 is TGTGCCAGCAGTTTAGTGGGACTAGCCAAAAACATTCAGTACTTC. It is translated as CASSLVGLAKNIQYF.

V and J are TRBV9 and TRBJ1-1, with 7 bases that match TRBD1. CDR3 length: 15 amino acids. CDR1 is SGDLS, CDR2 YYNGEE, per germline. V was pared by 3 bases and J by 4 bases, with 9 bases of the junction left unmatched. The CDR3 region is CASSDPGQPFTEAFF. In DNA, the CDR3 is TGTGCCAGCAGCGATCCGGGACAGCCATTCACTGAAGCTTTCTTT. The complete variable domain, with remaining parts taken from reference TRBV9 and TRBJ1-1, reads DSGVTQTPKHLITATGQRVTLRCSPRSGDLSVYWYQQSLDQGLQFLIQYYNGEERAKGNILERFSAQQFPDLHSELNLSSLELGDSALYFCASSDPGQPFTEAFFGQGTRLTVV.

By share, this clone counts as medium-sized. The V call is TRBV7-9, the J call TRBJ2-3, with D uncertain. V lost 3 bases, J lost 0 bases, and 10 bases lay in between. The CDR3 is made up of 15 amino acids. Looked up from germline, CDR1 is SEHNR and CDR2 is FQNEAQ (reference sequence). In DNA, the CDR3 is TGTGCCAGCAGCTTCCCCAAAGCGAGCACAGATACGCAGTATTTT. Its translation is CASSFPKASTDTQYF.

This sequence joins TRBV6-5 and TRBJ1-2, with 11 bases aligning to TRBD1. This CDR3 spans 15 amino acids. CDR1 is MNHEY and CDR2 is SVGAGI in the germline V gene. J lost 3 bases, V lost 5 bases, and 5 bases had no gene match. CDR3 DNA: TGTGCCAGCAGTCCCGGGACAGGGGGGTACTATGGCTACACCTTC. This gives the protein CASSPGTGGYYGYTF.

The CDR3 DNA follows: TGTGCCAGCAGCCCGGGACACTTAAGCTCTGGAAACACCATATATTTT. Amino acids: CASSPGHLSSGNTIYF. This chain connects TRBV5-4 to TRBJ1-3; the D gene is possibly TRBD1 (6 bases). The V end lost 4 bases, the J end lost 0 bases, and 14 bases lay between the germline ends. The germline CDR1 and CDR2 sequences are SGHNT and YYREEE (reference sequence). CDR3 length equals 16 residues.

This clone was seen just once. V gene TRBV16 combines with J gene TRBJ2-2; D might be TRBD1 (6 bases). With 4 bases removed from V and 5 bases from J, the gap between germline ends came to 20 bases. Germline lookup yields CDR1 KGHSY and CDR2 FQNENV. This CDR3 contains 17 residues. The CDR3 loop reads CASSPALPGTRTGELFF. In nucleotides, the CDR3 is TGTGCCAGCAGCCCCGCCCTACCCGGGACACGTACCGGGGAGCTGTTTTTT.

This sequence joins TRBV9 and TRBJ1-1; TRBD1 aligns across 8 bases. Germline CDR1 is SGDLS and CDR2 is YYNGEE. Trimming cost V 1 base and J 4 bases; bases outside gene matches: 6. The length of the CDR3 is 15 residues. The CDR3 nucleotides are TGTGCCAGCAGCGTAAGCAGGGGGCCTGGCACTGAAGCTTTCTTT. Its translation: CASSVSRGPGTEAFF. The variable domain in full, with the rest retrieved from reference TRBV9 and TRBJ1-1, is DSGVTQTPKHLITATGQRVTLRCSPRSGDLSVYWYQQSLDQGLQFLIQYYNGEERAKGNILERFSAQQFPDLHSELNLSSLELGDSALYFCASSVSRGPGTEAFFGQGTRLTVV.

J is TRBJ2-2 and V is TRBV3-1 (or the pseudogene TRBV3-2); possibly TRBD2 for D (5 bases). The germline CDR1 and CDR2 sequences are LGHDT and YNNKEL (reference sequence). The CDR3 has 14 amino acids. V dropped 4 bases and J dropped 5 bases, with 11 bases sitting between them. The CDR3 nucleotides are TGTGCCAGCAGCCGGGAGAGGTTGACCGGGGAGCTGTTTTTT. Its protein is CASSRERLTGELFF.

V usage is TRBV5-8 and J usage is TRBJ2-2, with 8 bases identical to TRBD1. Per germline, CDR1 SGHTS and CDR2 YDEGEE. Trimming removed 0 bases from V and 4 bases from J; junction bases left unmatched: 5. The CDR3 is 16 amino acids. DNA of the CDR3: TGTGCCAGCAGCTTGGTCAGGGGGCCGGTCACCGGGGAGCTGTTTTTT. Amino acid sequence: CASSLVRGPVTGELFF.

The chain is built from TRBV19 and TRBJ2-1, with D possibly matching TRBD2 (7 bases). The CDR3 extends over 16 amino acids. The V and J ends lost 6 bases and 7 bases respectively, with 22 bases between them. From germline, CDR1 is LNHDA and CDR2 SQIVND (reference sequence). The CDR3: CASSAPGGGRGNEQFF. In nucleotides, the CDR3 is TGTGCCAGTAGCGCCCCGGGGGGCGGGAGAGGTAATGAGCAGTTCTTC.

This chain joins TRBV7-8 and TRBJ1-5; D is perhaps TRBD1 (6 bases). Germline V gene data show CDR1 as SGHVS and CDR2 as FQNEAQ. The CDR3 is 15 amino acids. V was shortened by 5 bases and J by 6 bases, with 17 bases between the two germline ends. The CDR3: CASSPDPGEGQPQHF. Here the CDR3 DNA reads TGTGCCAGCAGCCCGGATCCAGGGGAAGGTCAGCCCCAGCATTTT.

The rearrangement joins TRBV11-3 to TRBJ2-1; a possible D gene is TRBD2 (6 bases). The germline V and J ends were trimmed by 1 base and 6 bases, with 13 bases remaining between them. Germline V gene sequence: CDR1 SGHNT, CDR2 YENEEA. The CDR3 is 15 amino acids. Here the CDR3 reads CASSLGGTPLNEQFF. The DNA for the CDR3 is TGTGCCAGCAGCTTAGGCGGGACTCCCCTCAATGAGCAGTTCTTC.

The gene calls are TRBV27 and TRBJ2-1, with 10 bases that match TRBD2. The junction had 13 bases not matched to a gene; V was cut back by 5 bases and J by 12 bases. The V gene's germline CDR1 is MNHEY and CDR2 SMNVEV (reference sequence). The length of the CDR3 is 15 residues. The CDR3 here is CASSMTSGWALGQFF. The CDR3 bases are TGTGCCAGCAGTATGACTAGCGGGTGGGCCCTGGGGCAGTTCTTC.

This clone was counted once. The chain uses TRBV19 and TRBJ1-5; the D gene is possibly TRBD1 (5 bases). The germline V gene has CDR1 LNHDA and CDR2 SQIVND (reference sequence). The germline V and J ends were trimmed by 5 bases and 0 bases, with 8 bases remaining between them. There are 14 residues in the CDR3. The DNA for the CDR3 is TGTGCCAGTAGTTTACAGGATAGCAATCAGCCCCAGCATTTT. It specifies CASSLQDSNQPQHF. Full variable domain (rest looked up from reference TRBV19 and TRBJ1-5): DGGITQSPKYLFRKEGQNVTLSCEQNLNHDAMYWYRQDPGQGLRLIYYSQIVNDFQKGDIAEGYSVSREKKESFPLTVTSAQKNPTAFYLCASSLQDSNQPQHFGDGTRLSIL.

The J gene is TRBJ2-6, the V gene TRBV11-2; TRBD2 matches at 8 bases. V lost 4 bases and J lost 2; bases outside the gene matches: 1. The CDR3 has 15 residues. CDR1 is SGHAT and CDR2 is FQNNGV in the germline V gene. The DNA for the CDR3 is TGTGCCAGCAGCTCCGGGGGGGCTGGGGCCAACGTCCTGACTTTC. Protein product: CASSSGGAGANVLTF.

The V gene is TRBV27, the J gene TRBJ1-2, with a weak D call TRBD1 (5 bases). This CDR3 is 15 amino acids long. Trimming stripped 3 bases from V and 3 bases from J, with 14 bases between. The germline V gene encodes CDR1 MNHEY and CDR2 SMNVEV (reference sequence). CDR3 sequence reads: CASSLQGRVDYGYTF. The CDR3 DNA reads TGTGCCAGCAGTTTGCAGGGCCGGGTAGACTATGGCTACACCTTC.

A single count supports this clone. The rearrangement joins TRBV19 to TRBJ1-1; D ambiguous. V gave up 3 bases and J gave up 3 bases, with 8 bases separating them. The CDR3 length is 13 residues. Looked up from germline, CDR1 is LNHDA and CDR2 is SQIVND (reference sequence). The CDR3 here is CASSINTDTEAFF. For the CDR3, the DNA is TGTGCCAGTAGTATTAACACAGACACTGAAGCTTTCTTT.

This clone showed up just once. The rearrangement links TRBV11-2 to TRBJ2-2; 9 bases match TRBD1. Germline-derived CDR1 and CDR2 are SGHAT and FQNNGV. The CDR3 spans 16 residues. The V gene end was trimmed by 5 bases and the J gene end by 7 bases; junction bases not matched to a gene: 11. The CDR3 here is CASSPGDRVLNGELFF. The DNA for the CDR3 is TGTGCCAGCAGCCCCGGGGACAGGGTTTTAAACGGGGAGCTGTTTTTT.

This sequence joins TRBV6-2 or TRBV6-3 and TRBJ1-5; D not certain. V lost 2 bases and J lost 0, with 11 bases in between. The CDR3 covers 16 residues. Germline V gene data show CDR1 as MNHEY and CDR2 as SVGEGT. The CDR3 is CASSYEAVHSNQPQHF. CDR3 in DNA: TGTGCCAGCAGTTACGAGGCAGTTCATAGCAATCAGCCCCAGCATTTT.

The chain recombines TRBV15 with TRBJ2-3, with 11 positions matching TRBD2. The CDR3 loop spans 16 amino acids. The germline CDR1 and CDR2 sequences are LNHNV and YYDKDF (reference sequence). J lost 4 bases, V lost 2 bases, and 5 bases had no gene match. As DNA, the CDR3 is TGTGCCACCAGCAGAACGACTAGCGGGACATCAGATACGCAGTATTTT. Its translation: CATSRTTSGTSDTQYF.

The J gene is TRBJ1-1, the V gene TRBV19; 11 bases align to TRBD1. The CDR3 contains 14 residues. Germline V CDR1 and CDR2: LNHDA, SQIVND (reference sequence). The trim removed 5 bases at V and 4 bases at J, leaving 3 bases unmatched. Here the CDR3 reads CASSLGTGGTEAFF. The DNA for the CDR3 is TGTGCCAGTAGTCTCGGGACAGGGGGCACTGAAGCTTTCTTT.

V and J are TRBV6-1 and TRBJ1-1, with TRBD1 identical over 7 bases. From germline, CDR1 is MNHNS and CDR2 SASEGT. The CDR3 spans 15 residues. Trimming took 1 base from V and 0 from J; bases not matched to a gene: 2. CDR3 nucleotides: TGTGCCAGCAGTGAAGACAGGGGAATGAACACTGAAGCTTTCTTT. It translates to CASSEDRGMNTEAFF.

The gene calls are TRBV19 and TRBJ2-7, with TRBD1 identical over 7 bases. The CDR3 contains 14 residues. Unmatched junction bases numbered 6, after V lost 5 bases and J lost 2 bases. Germline V gene lookup returns CDR1 LNHDA and CDR2 SQIVND (reference sequence). CDR3 loop: CASSQDRVAYEQYF. CDR3 DNA: TGTGCCAGTAGTCAAGACAGGGTGGCCTACGAGCAGTACTTC.